The clone carrying this TCR beta chain was counted once. Its antigen is still unknown. These data come from a study of T cell responses to AZD1222 COVID-19 vaccine. Findings of the study overall: Regions left unmutated in variants are reportedly the target of nearly half of spike-specific TCRs.

V was cut by 5 bases and J by 1 base, with 14 bases left in between. This CDR3 has 15 amino acids. Germline V gene sequence: CDR1 MNHEY, CDR2 SVGAGI. Sequencing was performed with immunoSEQ multiplex PCR; in TCRdb, only in-frame clones are kept and a portion is missing. The data contain roughly 120,000 clones, about 91% of them singletons. Source: peripheral blood, taken 28 days after the second AZD1222 dose. This rearrangement joins TRBV6-5 to TRBJ1-1, with D possibly matching TRBD1 (5 bases). The TCR originated in an adult who received the AZD1222 COVID-19 vaccine. The CDR3 DNA reads TGTGCCAGCAGTCTCAGGGTGGGGCGGAACACTGAAGCTTTCTTT. Its translation: CASSLRVGRNTEAFF.